Presented here are 18 T cell receptor beta chains from one specimen sequenced in a study of CD8 T cells in Susac syndrome. Random hexamers were used to reverse transcribe the RNA input (about 0.5 to 1 ug). TCRdb reanalysed the immunoSEQ multiplex PCR reads using MiXCR and keeps one entry per CDR3 protein. The sample yields around 130,000 distinct CDR3 sequences, approximately 94% seen once. The specimen was CD4+ T cells from PBMCs. The receptor source for this set is a human donor with multiple sclerosis.

This sequence joins TRBV7-2 and TRBJ1-5, with D uncertain. The CDR3 is 13 residues long. With 4 bases removed from V and 7 bases from J, the gap between germline ends came to 11 bases. Germline loops: CDR1 SGHTA, CDR2 FQGNSA. The CDR3, as DNA: TGTGCCAGCAGCTCTCAGTCAGCCCAGCCCCAGCATTTT. It is translated as CASSSQSAQPQHF.

The rearrangement uses TRBV7-3 and TRBJ2-1; 12 bases match TRBD2. Unmatched junction bases numbered 6, after V lost 2 bases and J lost 4 bases. This CDR3 region has 17 residues. CDR1 is SGHTA and CDR2 is FQGTGA in the germline V gene. This chain's CDR3 is CASSLVAGTSGYNEQFF. CDR3 nucleotide sequence: TGTGCCAGCAGCTTAGTGGCCGGGACTAGCGGGTACAATGAGCAGTTCTTC.

The chain employs TRBV11-3 and TRBJ2-2; 8 positions agree with TRBD2. The CDR3 is made up of 14 amino acids. Germline V gene data show CDR1 as SGHNT and CDR2 as YENEEA. V shed 5 bases, J shed 6 bases, and the junction held 5 bases outside the gene matches. CDR3 DNA sequence: TGTGCCAGCAGCCCCATAGCGGGATCCGGGGAGCTGTTTTTT. Its protein product is CASSPIAGSGELFF.

Turning to this clonotype: The junction does not match germline at one end; this may be a read error. The CDR3 loop is CASSRGLAPGELFF. The CDR3 nucleotides are TGTGCTAGCAGCAGGGGACTAGCCCCCGGGGAGCTGTTTTTT. This sequence joins TRBV7-7 and TRBJ2-2; 9 nucleotides line up with TRBD2. The CDR3 spans 14 residues. Germline V lookup: CDR1 SSHAT, CDR2 FNYEAQ (reference sequence).

This chain joins TRBV30 and TRBJ1-2; D gene unclear. This CDR3 has 14 amino acids. Germline V lookup: CDR1 GTSNPN, CDR2 SVGIG (reference sequence). V lost 0 bases, J lost 0 bases, and 8 bases lay in between. The CDR3 region is CAWSVSSTNYGYTF. CDR3 DNA sequence: TGTGCCTGGAGTGTAAGCAGCACTAACTATGGCTACACCTTC.

This clonotype was counted a single time. The CDR3 reads CSVDTDTQYF. The CDR3 DNA follows: TGCAGCGTTGACACCGATACGCAGTATTTT. The chain has TRBV29-1 and TRBJ2-3; D gene uncertain. The V gene's germline CDR1 is SQVTM and CDR2 ANQGSEA. The CDR3 covers 10 residues. V lost 3 bases to trimming and J lost 6 bases, with 4 bases between them.

V and J are TRBV30 and TRBJ1-4; the D gene is possibly TRBD1 (5 bases). Germline CDR1 reads GTSNPN; CDR2 reads SVGIG (reference sequence). V lost 1 base to trimming and J lost 11 bases, with 8 bases between them. This CDR3 has 11 residues. CDR3: CAWSGGDKLFF. The CDR3, as DNA: TGTGCCTGGAGTGGTGGGGACAAACTGTTTTTT. Filled out from reference TRBV30 and TRBJ1-4, the complete variable domain reads SQTIHQWPATLVQPVGSPLSLECTVEGTSNPNLYWYRQAAGRGLQLLFYSVGIGQISSEVPQNLSASRPQDRQFILSSKKLLLSDSGFYLCAWSGGDKLFFGSGTQLSVL.

The table lists this clonotype with a count of one. The gene calls are TRBV5-1 and TRBJ2-2; the match to TRBD1 covers 7 bases. The length of the CDR3 is 16 residues. The trim removed 4 bases at V and 5 bases at J, leaving 11 bases unmatched. Germline lookup yields CDR1 SGHRS and CDR2 YFSETQ. The CDR3 DNA sequence: TGCGCCAGCAGCCCACTTGTACAGGGGCAGACCGGGGAGCTGTTTTTT. Its protein product is CASSPLVQGQTGELFF.

CDR3 sequence: CATTNLQSNQPQHF. The CDR3 coding sequence is TGTGCCACCACCAACCTCCAGAGCAATCAGCCCCAGCATTTT. V is TRBV12-3 or TRBV12-4 and J is TRBJ1-5; D not certain. V was pared by 10 bases and J by 1 base, with 14 bases between. The CDR3 totals 14 residues.

This chain connects TRBV3-1 to TRBJ2-4; 7 bases are a match to TRBD1. The CDR3 is made up of 15 amino acids. Germline lookup yields CDR1 LGHDT and CDR2 YNNKEL (reference sequence). V was clipped by 2 bases and J by 15 bases; unmatched bases: 16. Here the CDR3 DNA reads TGTGCCAGCAGCCAAAGGGGGCAACCGAATGGGTATAGGTACTTC. It translates to CASSQRGQPNGYRYF.

J is TRBJ2-2 and V is TRBV5-1, with TRBD2 matching over 7 bases. CDR1 and CDR2 from the germline V gene are SGHRS and YFSETQ. The CDR3 covers 15 residues. V gave up 0 bases and J gave up 4 bases; unmatched junction bases: 3. The chain's CDR3 is CASSLDAGVTGELFF. CDR3 DNA sequence: TGCGCCAGCAGCTTGGATGCGGGGGTCACCGGGGAGCTGTTTTTT. The whole variable domain, filled in from reference TRBV5-1 and TRBJ2-2, reads KAGVTQTPRYLIKTRGQQVTLSCSPISGHRSVSWYQQTPGQGLQFLFEYFSETQRNKGNFPGRFSGRQFSNSRSEMNVSTLELGDSALYLCASSLDAGVTGELFFGEGSRLTVL.

The chain recombines TRBV12-3 or TRBV12-4 with TRBJ1-1, with 8 positions matching TRBD1. The CDR3 contains 15 residues. The V segment lost 3 bases and the J segment 6 bases; nucleotides outside the gene matches: 9. CDR3 protein: CASSFWTGINSEAFF. CDR3 coding DNA: TGTGCCAGCAGTTTCTGGACAGGGATCAACTCTGAAGCTTTCTTT.

The rearrangement links TRBV5-4 to TRBJ2-2; D is uncertain. The CDR3 has 12 residues. CDR1 is SGHNT, CDR2 YYREEE, per germline (reference sequence). The ends were cut back, 4 bases at V and 6 bases at J, with 7 bases in the middle. CDR3 sequence: CASSHPSGELFF. CDR3 nucleotide sequence: TGTGCCAGCAGCCACCCTTCCGGGGAGCTGTTTTTT.

The rearrangement links TRBV5-6 to TRBJ2-3, with 12 bases fitting TRBD2. CDR3 length equals 16 residues. Germline trimming cut 4 bases from V and 8 bases from J; bases unmatched to any gene: 11. Germline CDR1 SGHDT, CDR2 YYEEEE. As DNA, the CDR3 is TGTGCCAGCAGCCTCGGACTAGCGGGAATTCAAACTACGCAGTATTTT. Its translation is CASSLGLAGIQTTQYF.

The rearrangement joins TRBV4-3 to TRBJ2-5, with TRBD1 matching over 8 bases. The CDR3 consists of 14 residues. The J segment lost 4 bases and the V segment lost 4 bases, leaving 5 bases of the junction unmatched. Germline CDR1 and CDR2: LGHNA and YSLEER. CDR3 nucleotide sequence: TGCGCCAGCAGCCGCTGGACAGGGTCAGAGACCCAGTACTTC. This encodes CASSRWTGSETQYF.

This sequence joins TRBV29-1 and TRBJ1-3; D ambiguous. Per germline, CDR1 SQVTM and CDR2 ANQGSEA. Trimming removed 1 base from V and 5 bases from J, with 9 bases in between. There are 13 residues in the CDR3. The CDR3 coding sequence is TGCAGCGTTGAAGTCTCCTCGCGAAACACCATATATTTT. This translates into CSVEVSSRNTIYF.

CDR3 amino acids: CASRLAGGPYEQYF. The CDR3 nucleotides are TGCGCCAGCAGACTAGCGGGGGGTCCCTACGAGCAGTACTTC. J is TRBJ2-7 and V is TRBV5-1, with 12 bases fitting TRBD2. This CDR3 has 14 residues. Germline-derived CDR1 and CDR2 are SGHRS and YFSETQ. After removal of 5 bases from V and 2 bases from J, the junction contained 2 bases not matched to a gene.

This chain links TRBV6-5 with TRBJ2-7; TRBD2 aligns across 7 bases. The V and J ends lost 2 bases and 2 bases, in that order; junction bases with no gene match: 3. The CDR3 is made up of 14 amino acids. Germline V lookup: CDR1 MNHEY, CDR2 SVGAGI. DNA of the CDR3: TGTGCCAGCAGTTACGCGGCGGGGGCCTACGAGCAGTACTTC. It translates to CASSYAAGAYEQYF.